This entry lists 16 T cell receptor beta chains sequenced from one sample in a study of shared clonotypes between healthy human individuals. The naive CD8 population came from CD45RO-negative cells selected for CCR7, without terminally differentiated effector memory CD45RA+ cells. Data came from immunoSEQ multiplex PCR; TCRdb stores just in-frame clones and leaves some out. The sample contains about 2 million clones, about 95% of which appear only once. Sequenced input: naive CD8+ T cells sorted from blood. Receptor source: a man aged 18 to 29 in good health.

This chain links TRBV28 with TRBJ2-7, with D perhaps TRBD1 or TRBD2 (5 bases each). The germline gives CDR1 MDHEN, CDR2 SYDVKM. V was trimmed by 3 bases and J by 6 bases, leaving 12 bases between them. This CDR3 is 13 amino acids long. As DNA, the CDR3 is TGTGCCAGCAGTTTTTTTAGTGGGGGCGAGCAGTACTTC. Its protein product is CASSFFSGGEQYF.

This rearrangement joins TRBV7-3 to TRBJ2-1, with TRBD2 identical over 15 bases. The CDR3 spans 19 residues. Germline loops: CDR1 SGHTA, CDR2 FQGTGA. Germline trimming cut 5 bases from V and 7 bases from J; bases unmatched to any gene: 15. DNA of the CDR3: TGTGCCAGCAGCCCTGGGACTAGCGGGGGGCCCCTAAAGGGGAATGAGCAGTTCTTC. Translated: CASSPGTSGGPLKGNEQFF.

This clone occurred once. The J gene is TRBJ2-7, the V gene TRBV4-3; TRBD2 aligns across 13 bases. The CDR3 extends over 17 amino acids. Germline assignment: CDR1 LGHNA and CDR2 YSLEER. Trimming removed 0 bases from V and 2 bases from J; junction bases left unmatched: 4. The CDR3 nucleotides are TGCGCCAGCAGCCAAGATCCCGGACTAGCGGGAGCCTACGAGCAGTACTTC. Its translation: CASSQDPGLAGAYEQYF.

The chain uses TRBV4-1 and TRBJ2-5; D is unresolved. V shed 1 base and J shed 5 bases, with 5 bases lying between them. This CDR3 has 12 residues. In germline, CDR1 is MGHRA, CDR2 YSYEKL. The CDR3, as DNA: TGCGCCAGCAGCCAAGGGGTGGAGACCCAGTACTTC. It translates to CASSQGVETQYF.

V is TRBV10-3 and J is TRBJ1-3, with D possibly being TRBD1 (6 bases). Germline V lookup: CDR1 ENHRY, CDR2 SYGVKD. This CDR3 spans 14 amino acids. Trimming removed 2 bases from V and 4 bases from J, with 9 bases in between. The CDR3 sequence is CAISEDRLGNTIYF. The CDR3, as DNA: TGTGCCATCAGTGAGGACAGGCTAGGAAACACCATATATTTT.

The chain has TRBV2 and TRBJ2-1; unclear D gene. The CDR3 runs 16 residues. Trimming pared 4 bases from V and 5 bases from J, leaving 18 bases between. Germline V CDR1 and CDR2: SNHLY, FYNNEI. The CDR3 coding sequence is TGTGCCAGCAGTGCGGACGCGTCGCCCCCCCACAATGAGCAGTTCTTC. It yields the protein CASSADASPPHNEQFF.

Points on this clone: In the same sample, other DNA sequences code for this CDR3. This sequence joins TRBV7-2 and TRBJ2-7; D remains unclear. The CDR3 contains 12 residues. The germline V gene has CDR1 SGHTA and CDR2 FQGNSA. Trimming removed 3 bases from V and 3 bases from J, with 6 bases in between. CDR3 bases: TGTGCCAGCAGCTTCGATAACTACGAGCAGTACTTC. Translating gives CASSFDNYEQYF.

The rearrangement joins TRBV11-2 to TRBJ2-2; 10 nucleotides align to TRBD1. Germline V lookup: CDR1 SGHAT, CDR2 FQNNGV. The CDR3 has 17 residues. Unmatched junction bases numbered 9, after V lost 5 bases and J lost 3 bases. Written as DNA, the CDR3 is TGTGCCAGCAGCCCTACCCTGGACAGGGGGGACACCGGGGAGCTGTTTTTT. Protein: CASSPTLDRGDTGELFF.

The chain couples TRBV5-6 to TRBJ2-1; 11 bases are a match to TRBD2. CDR3 length equals 15 residues. With V trimmed by 4 bases and J by 7 bases, 7 bases remained unmatched. The germline CDR1 and CDR2 sequences are SGHDT and YYEEEE. CDR3 in amino acids: CASSAGTSGTNEQFF. The DNA for the CDR3 is TGTGCCAGCAGCGCCGGGACTAGCGGTACAAATGAGCAGTTCTTC.

The rearrangement uses TRBV7-6 and TRBJ2-1; 10 bases line up with TRBD2. Germline V gene lookup returns CDR1 SGHVS and CDR2 FNYEAQ. This CDR3 region has 17 residues. The V segment lost 5 bases and the J segment 5 bases; nucleotides outside the gene matches: 12. The CDR3: CASSAHLAGGNDNEQFF. The CDR3 coding sequence is TGTGCCAGCAGCGCGCACTTAGCGGGAGGTAACGACAATGAGCAGTTCTTC.

The chain joins TRBV4-3 to TRBJ1-2; 7 nucleotides match TRBD1. V trimming: 0 bases; J trimming: 4 bases; junction bases outside the gene matches: 11. The CDR3 is 17 residues long. Germline V gene data show CDR1 as LGHNA and CDR2 as YSLEER. As DNA, the CDR3 is TGCGCCAGCAGCCAAGACCATACCCCGACAGGGATCTATGGCTACACCTTC. Translated: CASSQDHTPTGIYGYTF.

The sample holds a few counts of this clone. Different DNA sequences within this sample yield the same CDR3. The chain uses TRBV7-9 and TRBJ2-3; 15 nucleotides align to TRBD2. V lost 4 bases and J lost 4; bases outside the gene matches: 3. Germline V CDR1 and CDR2: SEHNR, FQNEAQ (reference sequence). The CDR3 runs 16 residues. CDR3: CASSSGLAGGPDTQYF. The DNA for the CDR3 is TGTGCCAGCAGCTCGGGACTAGCGGGAGGCCCAGATACGCAGTATTTT.

The chain carries TRBV13 and TRBJ1-4; 9 bases fit TRBD1. The CDR3 consists of 14 residues. Germline V gene lookup returns CDR1 PRHDT and CDR2 FYEKMQ (reference sequence). The trim removed 4 bases at V and 5 bases at J, leaving 2 bases unmatched. In DNA, the CDR3 is TGTGCCAGCAGCTGGGACAGGGACAATGAAAAACTGTTTTTT. Its protein is CASSWDRDNEKLFF.

This chain uses TRBV5-4 with TRBJ2-2; 8 bases map to TRBD1. Germline V lookup: CDR1 SGHNT, CDR2 YYREEE (reference sequence). After removal of 1 base from V and 5 bases from J, the junction contained 4 bases not matched to a gene. The CDR3 spans 15 residues. The CDR3 nucleotides are TGTGCCAGCAGCTTGCAGGGGGCGCCAACCGGGGAGCTGTTTTTT. This sequence encodes CASSLQGAPTGELFF.

The chain combines TRBV4-3 with TRBJ2-3; D is undetermined. Germline V gene sequence: CDR1 LGHNA, CDR2 YSLEER. The CDR3 has 17 amino acids. V was cut by 2 bases and J by 0 bases, with 15 bases left in between. The CDR3 DNA follows: TGCGCCAGCAGCCAACGGCTAGTACTCGGGAGCACAGATACGCAGTATTTT. This encodes CASSQRLVLGSTDTQYF.

J is TRBJ2-3 and V is TRBV27; TRBD2 aligns across 9 bases. The length of the CDR3 is 16 residues. From germline, CDR1 is MNHEY and CDR2 SMNVEV (reference sequence). The ends lost 2 bases at V and 0 bases at J; junction bases unmatched: 3. The DNA for the CDR3 is TGTGCCAGCAGTTTAATACTAGCGGGCAGCACAGATACGCAGTATTTT. Translating gives CASSLILAGSTDTQYF.